Presented here are 28 T cell receptor beta chains from one specimen sequenced in a study of blood T cell repertoires in COVID-19. Using immunoSEQ multiplex PCR, the repertoire was profiled, and TCRdb retains in-frame clones only, with some absent. The sample holds 85,000 to 120,000 clones; more than 80% are singletons and the top ten take around 15%. The sequenced sample was peripheral blood. These receptors came from a woman aged 60-70 years with acute or convalescent COVID-19.

This clone was counted a few times. The V call is TRBV10-1, the J call TRBJ2-4; 8 nucleotides align to TRBD2. The ends lost 0 bases at V and 5 bases at J; junction bases unmatched: 3. Germline assignment: CDR1 WNHNN and CDR2 SYGVQD (reference sequence). The CDR3 covers 15 residues. CDR3 sequence reads: CASSESGGRQNIQYF. In DNA, the CDR3 is TGCGCCAGCAGTGAGTCAGGCGGGAGGCAAAACATTCAGTACTTC.

This clone was seen just once. The chain employs TRBV18 and TRBJ1-5; TRBD1 matches 10 bases. The CDR3 has 17 residues. Germline V CDR1 and CDR2: KGHSH, LQKENI. Trimming at V came to 2 bases and at J to 5 bases, leaving 9 bases not matched to a gene. CDR3 sequence (DNA): TGTGCCAGCTCACCATCCGGGACAGGGGCTTCCTATCAGCCCCAGCATTTT. As protein: CASSPSGTGASYQPQHF.

This chain uses TRBV5-4 with TRBJ1-6, with TRBD1 as a possible D gene (6 bases). Germline CDR1 and CDR2: SGHNT and YYREEE (reference sequence). The CDR3 has 14 amino acids. Trimming cost V 0 bases and J 10 bases, with 11 bases left between them. The DNA for the CDR3 is TGTGCCAGCAGCTTGGAGCAGGGGTTCTCACCCCTCCACTTT. As protein: CASSLEQGFSPLHF.

The CDR3 bases are TGTGCCAGCAGTCCCGCGGCGGGGGCCGCATACTCTGGAAACACCATATATTTT. Amino acids: CASSPAAGAAYSGNTIYF. The chain joins TRBV6-6 to TRBJ1-3; D is perhaps TRBD1 (6 bases). Germline-derived CDR1 and CDR2 are MNHNY and SVGAGI (reference sequence). Trimming took 5 bases from V and 0 from J, leaving 20 bases between them. This CDR3 is built from 18 residues.

CDR3 loop: CASSPNRAGGNEQFF. The CDR3 nucleotides are TGTGCCAGCAGTCCCAATAGGGCAGGGGGCAATGAGCAGTTCTTC. The chain uses TRBV3-1 (or the pseudogene TRBV3-2) and TRBJ2-1, with TRBD1 matching 7 bases. With 6 bases clipped from V and 6 bases from J, the junction kept 11 bases outside the gene matches. The CDR3 sequence is 15 residues long. Per the germline V gene, CDR1 is LGHDT and CDR2 is YNNKEL (reference sequence).

The V and J genes are TRBV7-2 and TRBJ2-7, with D possibly TRBD2 on 5 matching bases. The CDR3 covers 15 residues. The germline V gene encodes CDR1 SGHTA and CDR2 FQGNSA. V gave up 2 bases and J gave up 0 bases, with 11 bases separating them. The CDR3 bases are TGTGCCAGCAGCTTAACAAGCGGAAGCTCCTACGAGCAGTACTTC. Encoded protein: CASSLTSGSSYEQYF.

CDR3 DNA sequence: TGTGCCAGCAGTGGACGAGCTTTGCGGGATAGCTCCTACGAGCAGTACTTC. It specifies CASSGRALRDSSYEQYF. The gene calls are TRBV6-1 and TRBJ2-7; tentatively, D is TRBD2 (6 bases). Germline V lookup: CDR1 MNHNS, CDR2 SASEGT. The V gene lost 4 bases and the J gene lost 0 bases, with 19 bases spanning the gap. CDR3 length equals 17 residues.

This chain uses TRBV5-1 with TRBJ1-4, with TRBD1 matching over 7 bases. The germline V gene has CDR1 SGHRS and CDR2 YFSETQ. The V and J ends lost 5 bases and 6 bases, in that order; junction bases with no gene match: 16. The CDR3 is 17 residues long. CDR3 coding DNA: TGCGCCAGCAGATTAACACACAGGGGCGATGAGGATGAAAAACTGTTTTTT. This translates into CASRLTHRGDEDEKLFF. The full variable domain, with the rest looked up from reference TRBV5-1 and TRBJ1-4, is KAGVTQTPRYLIKTRGQQVTLSCSPISGHRSVSWYQQTPGQGLQFLFEYFSETQRNKGNFPGRFSGRQFSNSRSEMNVSTLELGDSALYLCASRLTHRGDEDEKLFFGSGTQLSVL.

The chain employs TRBV27 and TRBJ2-1, with 12 bases fitting TRBD2. The CDR3 is 15 residues long. Germline trimming cut 3 bases from V and 8 bases from J; bases unmatched to any gene: 5. Germline V gives CDR1 MNHEY, CDR2 SMNVEV (reference sequence). The CDR3 coding sequence is TGTGCCAGCAGTTTGAGGACTAGCGGGGTCGATGAGCAGTTCTTC. Residues: CASSLRTSGVDEQFF.

The genes are TRBV28 and TRBJ1-3; 7 nucleotides agree with TRBD1. This CDR3 is built from 16 residues. Trimming cost V 4 bases and J 0 bases; bases outside gene matches: 6. Germline assignment: CDR1 MDHEN and CDR2 SYDVKM. DNA of the CDR3: TGTGCCAGCAGTTGGCGACAGGGAGGCTCTGGAAACACCATATATTTT. It codes for CASSWRQGGSGNTIYF.

This chain's CDR3 is CASRGVPYEQYF. The DNA for the CDR3 is TGTGCCAGCAGAGGGGTTCCCTACGAGCAGTACTTC. The rearrangement joins TRBV2 to TRBJ2-7, with D maybe TRBD1 (5 bases). The CDR3 has 12 amino acids. CDR1 and CDR2 from the germline V gene are SNHLY and FYNNEI. Deletions cut 6 bases from V and 2 bases from J, with 8 bases between.

The CDR3 sequence is CASSFDRDQPQHF. In nucleotides, the CDR3 is TGTGCCAGCAGCTTTGACAGGGATCAGCCCCAGCATTTT. The chain employs TRBV7-9 and TRBJ1-5; 7 bases are a match to TRBD1. The germline gives CDR1 SEHNR, CDR2 FQNEAQ (reference sequence). The CDR3 length is 13 residues. The J segment lost 5 bases and the V segment lost 3 bases, leaving 1 base of the junction unmatched.

This clone was seen only a few times. CDR3 in amino acids: CASSMGLAGGHDEQFF. The CDR3 nucleotides read TGTGCCAGTAGTATGGGACTAGCGGGAGGCCACGATGAGCAGTTCTTC. This chain uses TRBV19 with TRBJ2-1; 15 nucleotides match TRBD2. Looked up from germline, CDR1 is LNHDA and CDR2 is SQIVND (reference sequence). J lost 8 bases, V lost 3 bases, and 5 bases had no gene match. The CDR3 spans 16 residues.

This chain connects TRBV2 to TRBJ1-5; TRBD1 might be the D (5 bases). CDR3 size: 15 residues. From germline, CDR1 is SNHLY and CDR2 FYNNEI. V lost 0 bases and J 7 bases, leaving 13 bases between the germline ends. The CDR3 DNA is TGTGCCAGCAGTGAAGCGACCACAGGCAGGCAGCCCCAGCATTTT. It codes for CASSEATTGRQPQHF. The whole variable domain, filled in from reference TRBV2 and TRBJ1-5, reads EPEVTQTPSHQVTQMGQEVILRCVPISNHLYFYWYRQILGQKVEFLVSFYNNEISEKSEIFDDQFSVERPDGSNFTLKIRSTKLEDSAMYFCASSEATTGRQPQHFGDGTRLSIL.

This rearrangement joins TRBV5-1 to TRBJ2-7; 9 bases are a match to TRBD1. Germline V CDR1 and CDR2: SGHRS, YFSETQ. Losses at the gene ends were 0 bases for V and 7 bases for J; bases not matched to a gene: 8. This CDR3 is built from 15 residues. The CDR3 nucleotides read TGCGCCAGCAGCTTGGCCGGGACAGGGACCTCTGAGCAGTACTTC. It translates to CASSLAGTGTSEQYF. Full variable domain (missing parts from reference TRBV5-1 and TRBJ2-7): KAGVTQTPRYLIKTRGQQVTLSCSPISGHRSVSWYQQTPGQGLQFLFEYFSETQRNKGNFPGRFSGRQFSNSRSEMNVSTLELGDSALYLCASSLAGTGTSEQYFGPGTRLTVT.

The gene calls are TRBV6-1 and TRBJ1-4; a weak D match, TRBD1 (5 bases). The germline CDR1 and CDR2 sequences are MNHNS and SASEGT. Trimming removed 0 bases at V and 8 bases at J, with 10 bases between. The CDR3 has 14 residues. CDR3 nucleotides: TGTGCCAGCAGTGAAGCCTGGGAGGGGGAAAAACTGTTTTTT. The encoded protein is CASSEAWEGEKLFF.

The gene calls are TRBV19 and TRBJ1-4, with unresolved D. Germline loops: CDR1 LNHDA, CDR2 SQIVND (reference sequence). The CDR3 totals 14 residues. V shed 2 bases and J shed 8 bases, with 12 bases lying between them. In nucleotides, the CDR3 is TGTGCCAGTAGTATATTGGCAGGCCGGGAAAAACTGTTTTTT. It translates to CASSILAGREKLFF.

V and J are TRBV4-1 and TRBJ2-1; TRBD2 might be the D (6 bases). The length of the CDR3 is 16 residues. V shed 4 bases and J shed 0 bases, with 13 bases lying between them. Germline V gene data show CDR1 as MGHRA and CDR2 as YSYEKL. The CDR3 sequence: CASSPTGRGSYNEQFF. As DNA, the CDR3 is TGCGCCAGCAGCCCGACGGGGCGGGGCTCCTACAATGAGCAGTTCTTC.

V usage is TRBV9 and J usage is TRBJ2-7; 7 nucleotides match TRBD2. CDR3 size: 16 residues. Unmatched junction bases numbered 12, after V lost 4 bases and J lost 2 bases. The germline gives CDR1 SGDLS, CDR2 YYNGEE. CDR3 loop: CASSPRGRAPPYEQYF. The CDR3 region has the DNA TGTGCCAGCAGCCCCCGGGGGAGGGCCCCCCCCTACGAGCAGTACTTC.

This clone was recorded only once. This chain links TRBV4-1 with TRBJ1-5, with D tentatively TRBD1 (5 bases). Germline V gene data show CDR1 as MGHRA and CDR2 as YSYEKL. The CDR3 has 17 residues. The V end was cut by 4 bases, the J end by 1 base, with 17 bases between. The CDR3 DNA reads TGCGCCAGCAGCCCATTCTTTTTAACAGGAAGCAATCAGCCCCAGCATTTT. Protein sequence: CASSPFFLTGSNQPQHF.

The chain has TRBV4-1 and TRBJ1-1; TRBD1 agrees at 8 bases. The germline V gene has CDR1 MGHRA and CDR2 YSYEKL. V trimming: 7 bases; J trimming: 3 bases; junction bases outside the gene matches: 19. The CDR3 extends over 18 amino acids. The CDR3 loop reads CASTFLPGRDRWYTEAFF. As DNA, the CDR3 is TGCGCCAGCACCTTCTTACCCGGGCGGGACAGGTGGTACACTGAAGCTTTCTTT.

The chain combines TRBV3-1 (or the pseudogene TRBV3-2) with TRBJ2-2; 12 positions agree with TRBD2. The V gene end was trimmed by 4 bases and the J gene end by 3 bases; junction bases not matched to a gene: 12. This CDR3 spans 19 amino acids. The V gene's germline CDR1 is LGHDT and CDR2 YNNKEL (reference sequence). CDR3 nucleotides: TGTGCCAGCAGCCCCTTGGCTAGCGGGAGGGCCATAGACACCGGGGAGCTGTTTTTT. This gives the protein CASSPLASGRAIDTGELFF.

The chain has TRBV2 and TRBJ1-1; the D gene is possibly TRBD1 (6 bases). V was pared by 0 bases and J by 10 bases, with 15 bases between. Germline-derived CDR1 and CDR2 are SNHLY and FYNNEI. The CDR3 sequence is 14 residues long. The CDR3 region has the DNA TGTGCCAGCAGTGAAGCAGGGGGGGCAAGGGGAGCTTTCTTT. Its protein product is CASSEAGGARGAFF.

The CDR3 DNA follows: TGTGCCAGCAGCTTAGAAACTAGCGGTGGCTACACCTTC. Its translation is CASSLETSGGYTF. The V call is TRBV7-2, the J call TRBJ1-2; no clear D gene. V lost 1 base, J lost 7 bases, and 10 bases lay in between. Germline V gives CDR1 SGHTA, CDR2 FQGNSA. This CDR3 has 13 amino acids.

The J gene is TRBJ2-7, the V gene TRBV28; 12 nucleotides match TRBD1. The CDR3 has 19 amino acids. Germline CDR1 MDHEN, CDR2 SYDVKM. The J segment lost 6 bases and the V segment lost 8 bases, leaving 23 bases of the junction unmatched. The CDR3 spells CASFNTFGTGGPKAGEQYF. CDR3 nucleotide sequence: TGTGCCAGCTTCAACACGTTCGGGACAGGGGGCCCCAAGGCGGGCGAGCAGTACTTC.

This clone showed up just once. The J gene is TRBJ2-2, the V gene TRBV5-3; D may be TRBD2 (5 bases). TRBV5-3 qualifies as an ORF whose function is uncertain. The V end lost 1 base, the J end lost 2 bases, and 9 bases lay between the germline ends. The CDR3 contains 15 residues. The CDR3 sequence: CARSLWEPNTGELFF. CDR3 sequence (DNA): TGTGCCAGAAGCTTGTGGGAGCCTAACACCGGGGAGCTGTTTTTT.

CDR3 sequence: CASSLGTGDTEAFF. Written as DNA, the CDR3 is TGCGCCAGCAGCTTGGGTACAGGGGATACTGAAGCTTTCTTT. This rearrangement joins TRBV5-1 to TRBJ1-1; 7 bases map to TRBD1. Germline V gives CDR1 SGHRS, CDR2 YFSETQ. V gave up 0 bases and J gave up 5 bases; unmatched junction bases: 4. CDR3 length: 14 amino acids.

This clone was counted a few times. J is TRBJ1-2 and V is TRBV28, with TRBD1 as a possible D gene (6 bases). This CDR3 has 17 amino acids. Germline CDR1 reads MDHEN; CDR2 reads SYDVKM. Trimming removed 5 bases at V and 0 bases at J, with 19 bases between. This CDR3 is CASSPRGGKIPNYGYTF. DNA of the CDR3: TGTGCCAGCAGTCCCCGCGGGGGCAAAATCCCTAACTATGGCTACACCTTC.